This record looks at one T cell receptor beta chain sequence and its context. Its matching antigen is unknown. The data derive from a study of T cells expressing NK-cell markers. The CDR3 is 18 amino acids. Looked up from germline, CDR1 is DFQATT and CDR2 is SNEGSKA (reference sequence). Study-wide findings and caveats: Whether expanded NKG2C+ T cell clones recognized HCMV stayed uncertain.

Generation of TCR beta cDNA was performed by 5'RACE template switching incorporating UMIs. TCRdb reanalyzed the 5' RACE reads, giving one entry per CDR3 protein sequence and no DNA. This sample contains some 410,000 distinct CDR3 sequences. The receptor's source is a woman aged 18 to 75 in good health. Specimen: blood T cells: a sorted CD56 or NKG2C T cell subset, CD4+ or CD8+ T cells, or bulk PBMC T cells (not recorded which). This chain links TRBV20-1 with TRBJ2-3; lacking DNA, the TRBD1 call made by TCRdb goes unchecked. Here the CDR3 reads CSARDLAPEKKPTDTQYF.